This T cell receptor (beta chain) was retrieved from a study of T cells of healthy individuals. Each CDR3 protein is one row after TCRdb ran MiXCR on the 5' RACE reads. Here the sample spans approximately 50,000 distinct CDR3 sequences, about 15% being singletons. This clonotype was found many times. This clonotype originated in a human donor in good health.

CDR3 amino acids: CSARGPDNSPLHF. In DNA form, the CDR3 reads TGCAGTGCTAGAGGCCCAGATAATTCACCCCTCCACTTT. This chain uses TRBV20-1 with TRBJ1-6, with unresolved D. Germline-derived CDR1 and CDR2 are DFQATT and SNEGSKA (reference sequence). With 1 base removed from V and 5 bases from J, the gap between germline ends came to 6 bases. The CDR3 is 13 residues long.